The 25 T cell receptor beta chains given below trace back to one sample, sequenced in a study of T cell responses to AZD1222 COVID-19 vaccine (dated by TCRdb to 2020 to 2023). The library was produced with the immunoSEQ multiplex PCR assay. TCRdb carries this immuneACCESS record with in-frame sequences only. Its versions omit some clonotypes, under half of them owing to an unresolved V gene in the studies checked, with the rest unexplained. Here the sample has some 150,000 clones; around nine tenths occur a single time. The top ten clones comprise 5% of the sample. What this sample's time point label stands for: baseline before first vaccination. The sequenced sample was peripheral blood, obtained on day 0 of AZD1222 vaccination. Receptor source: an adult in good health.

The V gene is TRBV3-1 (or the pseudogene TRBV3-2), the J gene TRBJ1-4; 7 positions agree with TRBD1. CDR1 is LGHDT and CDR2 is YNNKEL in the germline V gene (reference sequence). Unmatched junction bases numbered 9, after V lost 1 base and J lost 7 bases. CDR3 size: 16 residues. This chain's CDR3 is CASSQGSRQGGEKLFF. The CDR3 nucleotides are TGTGCCAGCAGCCAAGGCTCTCGACAGGGAGGTGAAAAACTGTTTTTT.

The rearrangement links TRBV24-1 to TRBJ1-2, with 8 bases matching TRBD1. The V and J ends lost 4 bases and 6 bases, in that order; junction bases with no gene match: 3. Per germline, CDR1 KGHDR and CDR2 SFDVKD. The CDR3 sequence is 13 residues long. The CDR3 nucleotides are TGTGCCACCAGTGACCAGGGGGCAAATGGCTACACCTTC. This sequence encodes CATSDQGANGYTF.

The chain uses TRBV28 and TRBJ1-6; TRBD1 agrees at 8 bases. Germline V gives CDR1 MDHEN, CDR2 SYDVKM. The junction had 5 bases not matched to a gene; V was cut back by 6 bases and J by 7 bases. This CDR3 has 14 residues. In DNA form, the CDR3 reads TGTGCCAGCAGCCTAACAGGGGGAAATTCACCCCTCCACTTT. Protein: CASSLTGGNSPLHF. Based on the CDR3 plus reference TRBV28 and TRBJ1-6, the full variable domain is DVKVTQSSRYLVKRTGEKVFLECVQDMDHENMFWYRQDPGLGLRLIYFSYDVKMKEKGDIPEGYSVSREKKERFSLILESASTNQTSMYLCASSLTGGNSPLHFGNGTRLTVT.

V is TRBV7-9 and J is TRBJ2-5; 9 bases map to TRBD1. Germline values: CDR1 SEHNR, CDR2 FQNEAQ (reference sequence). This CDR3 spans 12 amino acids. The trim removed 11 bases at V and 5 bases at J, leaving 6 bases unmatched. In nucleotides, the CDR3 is TGTGCCGGGATGGACAGGGGCGAGACCCAGTACTTC. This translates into CAGMDRGETQYF.

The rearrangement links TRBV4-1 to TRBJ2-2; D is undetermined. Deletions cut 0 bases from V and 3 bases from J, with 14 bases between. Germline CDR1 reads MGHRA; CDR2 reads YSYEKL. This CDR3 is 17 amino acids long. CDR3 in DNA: TGCGCCAGCAGCCAAGATCGTTCCGACTTCCACACCGGGGAGCTGTTTTTT. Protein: CASSQDRSDFHTGELFF.

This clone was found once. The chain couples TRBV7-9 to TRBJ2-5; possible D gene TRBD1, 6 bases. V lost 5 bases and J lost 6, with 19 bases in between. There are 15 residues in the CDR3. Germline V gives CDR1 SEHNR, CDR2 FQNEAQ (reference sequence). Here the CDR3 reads CASSVDRSGLKTQYF. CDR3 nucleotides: TGTGCCAGCAGCGTAGACAGGAGCGGTCTAAAGACCCAGTACTTC.

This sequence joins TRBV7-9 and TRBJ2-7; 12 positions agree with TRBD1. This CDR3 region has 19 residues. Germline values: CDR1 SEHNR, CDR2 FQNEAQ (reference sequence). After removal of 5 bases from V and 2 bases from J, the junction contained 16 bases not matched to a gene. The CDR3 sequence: CASSPPRLGTGGRTYEQYF. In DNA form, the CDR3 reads TGTGCCAGCAGCCCCCCCAGGCTCGGGACAGGGGGCAGAACCTACGAGCAGTACTTC.

The CDR3 sequence is CASPKGGRTDEQFF. CDR3 DNA sequence: TGTGCCAGCCCAAAGGGCGGGAGGACTGATGAGCAGTTCTTC. V and J are TRBV7-2 and TRBJ2-1; 8 bases line up with TRBD2. The CDR3 is 14 residues long. The trim removed 8 bases at V and 8 bases at J, leaving 11 bases unmatched. Germline loops: CDR1 SGHTA, CDR2 FQGNSA.

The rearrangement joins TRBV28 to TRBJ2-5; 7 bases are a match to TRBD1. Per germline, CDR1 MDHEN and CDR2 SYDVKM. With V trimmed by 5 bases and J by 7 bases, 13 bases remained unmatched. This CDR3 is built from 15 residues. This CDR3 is CASSPRETGWVTQYF. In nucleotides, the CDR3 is TGTGCCAGCAGTCCACGAGAGACAGGGTGGGTGACCCAGTACTTC.

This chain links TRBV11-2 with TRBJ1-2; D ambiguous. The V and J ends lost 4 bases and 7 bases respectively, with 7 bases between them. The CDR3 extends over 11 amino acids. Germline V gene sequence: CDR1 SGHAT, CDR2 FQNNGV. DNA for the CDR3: TGTGCCAGCAGCTCCAACGGTGGCTACACCTTC. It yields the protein CASSSNGGYTF.

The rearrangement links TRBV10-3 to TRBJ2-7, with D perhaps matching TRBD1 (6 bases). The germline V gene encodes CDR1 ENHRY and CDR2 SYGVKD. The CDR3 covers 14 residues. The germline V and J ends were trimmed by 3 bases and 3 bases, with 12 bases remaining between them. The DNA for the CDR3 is TGTGCCATCAGTGACACAGGGACCGGCTACGAGCAGTACTTC. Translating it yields CAISDTGTGYEQYF.

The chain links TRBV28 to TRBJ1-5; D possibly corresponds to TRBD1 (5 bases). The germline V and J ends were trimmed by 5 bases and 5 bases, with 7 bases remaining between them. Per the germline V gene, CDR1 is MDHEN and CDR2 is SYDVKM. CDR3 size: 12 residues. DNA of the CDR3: TGTGCCAGCAGTGAACAGGATCAGCCCCAGCATTTT. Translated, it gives CASSEQDQPQHF.

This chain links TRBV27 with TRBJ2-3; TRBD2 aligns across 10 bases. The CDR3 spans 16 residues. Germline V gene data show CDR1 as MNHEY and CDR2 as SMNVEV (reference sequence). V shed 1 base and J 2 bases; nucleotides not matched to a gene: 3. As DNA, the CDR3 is TGTGCCAGCAGTTTATGGACTAGCGGAATCACAGATACGCAGTATTTT. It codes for CASSLWTSGITDTQYF.

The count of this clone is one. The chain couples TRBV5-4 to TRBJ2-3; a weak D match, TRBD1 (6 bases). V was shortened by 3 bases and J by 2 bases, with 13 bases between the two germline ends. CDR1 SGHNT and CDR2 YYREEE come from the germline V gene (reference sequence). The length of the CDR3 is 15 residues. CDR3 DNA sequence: TGTGCCAGCAGCTCTGGGGGCCTTCCCACAGATACGCAGTATTTT. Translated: CASSSGGLPTDTQYF.

CDR3 DNA sequence: TGTGCCAGCAGCTTGGACCCGGGTAATGAGCAGTTCTTC. Amino acid sequence: CASSLDPGNEQFF. The chain couples TRBV5-4 to TRBJ2-1; no definite D call. Germline values: CDR1 SGHNT, CDR2 YYREEE (reference sequence). Trimming stripped 0 bases from V and 7 bases from J, with 8 bases between. The CDR3 has 13 residues.

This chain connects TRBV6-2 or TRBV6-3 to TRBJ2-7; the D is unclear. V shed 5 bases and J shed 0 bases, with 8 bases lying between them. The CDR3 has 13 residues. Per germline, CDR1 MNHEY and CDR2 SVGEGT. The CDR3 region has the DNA TGTGCCAGCAGTGTAGGAAGCTCCTACGAGCAGTACTTC. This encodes CASSVGSSYEQYF.

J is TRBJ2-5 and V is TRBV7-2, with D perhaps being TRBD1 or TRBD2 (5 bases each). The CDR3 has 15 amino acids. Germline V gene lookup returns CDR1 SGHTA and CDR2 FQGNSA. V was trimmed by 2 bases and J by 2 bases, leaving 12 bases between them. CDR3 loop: CASSLSLGEQETQYF. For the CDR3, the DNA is TGTGCCAGCAGCTTATCCTTAGGGGAGCAAGAGACCCAGTACTTC.

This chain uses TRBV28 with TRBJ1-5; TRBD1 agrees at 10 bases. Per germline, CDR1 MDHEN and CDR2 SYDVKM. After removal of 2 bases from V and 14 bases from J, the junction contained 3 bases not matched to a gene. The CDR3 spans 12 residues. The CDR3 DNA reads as TGTGCCAGCAGTTTACGGGACAGGGGAAAGCATTTT. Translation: CASSLRDRGKHF. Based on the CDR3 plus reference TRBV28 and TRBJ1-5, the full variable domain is DVKVTQSSRYLVKRTGEKVFLECVQDMDHENMFWYRQDPGLGLRLIYFSYDVKMKEKGDIPEGYSVSREKKERFSLILESASTNQTSMYLCASSLRDRGKHFGDGTRLSIL.

CDR3 protein: CASTNTYNEQFF. CDR3 sequence (DNA): TGTGCCAGCACCAACACCTACAATGAGCAGTTCTTC. The J gene is TRBJ2-1, the V gene TRBV28; D gene ambiguous. The CDR3 runs to 12 residues. The ends were cut back, 7 bases at V and 2 bases at J, with 6 bases in the middle. Germline loops: CDR1 MDHEN, CDR2 SYDVKM.

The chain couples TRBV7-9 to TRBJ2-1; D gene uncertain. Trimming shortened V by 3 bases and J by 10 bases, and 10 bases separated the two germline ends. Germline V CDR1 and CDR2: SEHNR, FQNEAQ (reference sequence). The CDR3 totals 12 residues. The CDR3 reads CASSFENREQFF. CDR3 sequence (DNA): TGTGCCAGCAGCTTCGAGAATAGGGAGCAGTTCTTC.

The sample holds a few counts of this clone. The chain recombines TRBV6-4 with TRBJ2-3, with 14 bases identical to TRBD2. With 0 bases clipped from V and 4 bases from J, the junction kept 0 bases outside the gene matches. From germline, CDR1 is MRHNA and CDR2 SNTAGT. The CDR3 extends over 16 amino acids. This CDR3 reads CASSDSTSGRADTQYF. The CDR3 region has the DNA TGTGCCAGCAGTGACTCGACTAGCGGGAGGGCAGATACGCAGTATTTT.

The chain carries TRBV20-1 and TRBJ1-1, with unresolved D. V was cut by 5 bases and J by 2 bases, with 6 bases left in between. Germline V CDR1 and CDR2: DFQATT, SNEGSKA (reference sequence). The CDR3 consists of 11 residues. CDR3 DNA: TGCAGTGCTCGCCATAACACTGAAGCTTTCTTT. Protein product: CSARHNTEAFF.

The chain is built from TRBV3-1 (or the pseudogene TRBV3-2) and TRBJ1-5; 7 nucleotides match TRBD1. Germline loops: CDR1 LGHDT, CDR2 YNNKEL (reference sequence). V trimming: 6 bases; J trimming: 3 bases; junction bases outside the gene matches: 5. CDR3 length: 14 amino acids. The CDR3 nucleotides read TGTGCCAGCAGTCTTACAGGGGTCAATCAGCCCCAGCATTTT. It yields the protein CASSLTGVNQPQHF.

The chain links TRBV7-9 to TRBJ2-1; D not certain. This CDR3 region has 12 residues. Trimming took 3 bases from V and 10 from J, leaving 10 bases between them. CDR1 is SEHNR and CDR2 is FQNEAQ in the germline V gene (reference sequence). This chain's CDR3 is CASSFSADEQFF. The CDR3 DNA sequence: TGTGCCAGCAGCTTTTCGGCCGACGAGCAGTTCTTC.

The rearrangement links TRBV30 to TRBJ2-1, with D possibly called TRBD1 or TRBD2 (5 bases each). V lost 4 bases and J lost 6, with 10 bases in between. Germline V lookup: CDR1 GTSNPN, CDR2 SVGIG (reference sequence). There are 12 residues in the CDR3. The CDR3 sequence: CAWNRGRNEQFF. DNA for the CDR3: TGTGCCTGGAACCGGGGCCGCAATGAGCAGTTCTTC.